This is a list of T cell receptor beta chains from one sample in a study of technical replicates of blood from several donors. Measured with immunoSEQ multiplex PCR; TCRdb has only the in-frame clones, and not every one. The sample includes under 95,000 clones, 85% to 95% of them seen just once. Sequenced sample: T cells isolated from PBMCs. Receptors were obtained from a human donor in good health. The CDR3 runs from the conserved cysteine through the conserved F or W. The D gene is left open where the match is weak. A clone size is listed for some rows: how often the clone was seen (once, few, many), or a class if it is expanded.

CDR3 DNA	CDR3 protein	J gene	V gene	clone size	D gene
TGTGCCAGTAGTACCGGACAGTTAATTTCACCCCTCCACTTT	CASSTGQLISPLHF	TRBJ1-6	TRBV19	.	.
TGTGCCAGCAGCTCTGGGAGCTCCTATAATTCACCCCTCCACTTT	CASSSGSSYNSPLHF	TRBJ1-6	TRBV11-3	.	.
TGCGCCAGCAGCTCACGGGGAGAAAAACTGTTTTTT	CASSSRGEKLFF	TRBJ1-4	TRBV10-1	.	.
TGTGCCAGCAGTAAGACAGGGATCTACGAGCAGTACTTC	CASSKTGIYEQYF	TRBJ2-7	TRBV28	once	TRBD1
TGTGCCAGCAGCCCTGGACTAGCGAGGGCCAAAAACATTCAGTACTTC	CASSPGLARAKNIQYF	TRBJ2-4	TRBV28	.	TRBD2
TGTGCCAGCAGCACCCTGACAGGGAAGTTCAAAGACGACGAGCAGTACTTC	CASSTLTGKFKDDEQYF	TRBJ2-7	TRBV7-2	.	TRBD1
TGTGCCAGCAGCCAAGTCAAAGCTAGCGGGCTCAGTGCTTCCTACAATGAGCAGTTCTTC	CASSQVKASGLSASYNEQFF	TRBJ2-1	TRBV4-2	.	TRBD2
TGTGCCAGTGGCCAGGGCAACCGCTACGAGCAGTACTTC	CASGQGNRYEQYF	TRBJ2-7	TRBV19	once	.
TGTGCCAGCAGCTTCGGATCAGGGGGGCCCTACGAGCAGTACTTC	CASSFGSGGPYEQYF	TRBJ2-7	TRBV7-9	.	.
TGTGCCAGCAGCCATAGAACCGGGACAGTACTAAATTCACCCCTCCACTTT	CASSHRTGTVLNSPLHF	TRBJ1-6	TRBV12-1	.	.
TGTGCCAGCAGCGCGTCAGGGATACCTAATGAAAAACTGTTTTTT	CASSASGIPNEKLFF	TRBJ1-4	TRBV2	.	.